This T cell receptor beta chain comes out of a study of shared clonotypes between healthy human individuals. Across the whole study: Every donor yielded three CD4 naive, three CD4 memory, two CD8 naive and one CD8 memory plate.

The data were produced by immunoSEQ multiplex PCR, yet TCRdb's version contains in-frame clones alone and is incomplete. The table lists approximately 400,000 clones, about 96% of them singletons. Per germline, CDR1 LNHDA and CDR2 SQIVND (reference sequence). This CDR3 contains 14 residues. V was clipped by 3 bases and J by 3 bases, with 8 bases between them. The gene calls are TRBV19 and TRBJ2-2, with no clear D. This sequence was found in a man aged 25 to 40 in good health. The specimen sequenced was memory CD8+ T cells sorted from blood. The sample's subset: CD45RO+ cells pooled with CCR7-negative TemRA cells. CDR3 nucleotide sequence: TGTGCCAGTAGTATTGAATGGTACACCGGGGAGCTGTTTTTT. Its protein product is CASSIEWYTGELFF.